A selection of T cell receptor beta chains follows, all from one sample in a study of T cell responses to AZD1222 COVID-19 vaccine. The table came from immunoSEQ multiplex PCR; TCRdb's copy has only in-frame clones and leaves some out. The sample lists 95,000 to 150,000 clones; 92% were seen once. This specimen consisted of peripheral blood, obtained 28 days after the second AZD1222 dose. All receptors derive from an adult who received the AZD1222 COVID-19 vaccine. The conserved cysteine and the conserved F or W are not part of the CDR3 here. The order of the fields is V gene, CDR3 protein.

TRBV4-2 | ASSRGNTEAF
TRBV25-1 | ASSEWVSDYGYT
TRBV5-1 | ASRTQQGLDGYT
TRBV7-2 | ASSLADGNTIY
TRBV5-1 | ASSLASNTDTQY
TRBV5-8 | ASSLWGQGVGETQY
TRBV19 | ASSIDVGIYEQY
TRBV2 | ASSGQGTTQNIQY
TRBV3-1/TRBV3-2 | ASSLTGELF
TRBV7-6 | ASSLDGGASPRQF
TRBV19 | ATSRGDMETYSNQPQH
TRBV7-8 | ASSLVRGGTNEKLF
TRBV6-5 | ASSYHQSTQY
TRBV11-2 | ASSLNRGKTNEKLF
TRBV6-2/TRBV6-3 | ASSYSWSGEHNEQF
TRBV5-8 | ASSQVGTPGNLDTQY
TRBV14 | ASSQDDTGWGNTGELF
TRBV7-9 | ASSFKNTGELF
TRBV20-1 | SAVKDEQY
TRBV11-1 | ASSLAPGPNYGYT
TRBV18 | ASSPLGRGDEQY
TRBV7-6 | ASSLTREARYEQY
TRBV3-1/TRBV3-2 | ASSQETQY
TRBV2 | ASRDPGTSYGYT
TRBV19 | ASNLWTGGDQPQH
TRBV27 | ASSLGTGGREQY
TRBV4-1 | ASRRLAGEDEQF
TRBV25-1 | ASSEFAGGSYNEQF
TRBV11-3 | ASSLGPGTEAF
TRBV5-4 | ASSLGTSGTYEQY
TRBV7-9 | ASSLPASGGADTGELF